This TCR beta chain was observed in a study of sequential checkpoint blockade in melanoma. Study-wide background: TCRβ was sequenced from DNA of approximately 91 pretreatment tumors. Under 25 patients had matched tumor biopsies before treatment and at week 13 after nivolumab or ipilimumab alone.

This clone was detected a few times. Method: immunoSEQ multiplex PCR; TCRdb's copy keeps in-frame clones and lacks some. Here the sample spans roughly 20,000 clones, roughly 27% being singletons. Noted treatment: randomized to nivolumab then ipilimumab (arm A) or the reverse (arm B). The receptor comes from a human donor with melanoma. Material: tumor tissue (inferred from file names), obtained from a patient given nivolumab and ipilimumab in sequence.

The CDR3 spells CASSLASGIIQETQYF. The CDR3 coding sequence is TGTGCCAGCAGCTTGGCTAGCGGAATTATACAAGAGACCCAGTACTTC. This chain links TRBV7-1 with TRBJ2-5; 7 nucleotides agree with TRBD2. TRBV7-1 is recorded as an ORF, its role being uncertain. Trimming removed 4 bases from V and 2 bases from J; junction bases left unmatched: 10. The CDR3 loop spans 16 amino acids.